Below are 31 T cell receptor beta chains sequenced from a single sample in a study of CD8+CD57+ T cells in acquired aplastic anemia. TCR beta VDJ and CDR3 profiles were obtained from a genomic DNA template. Each CDR3 protein gets one entry after TCRdb re-called the reads with MiXCR. Among 150,000 to 200,000 distinct CDR3 sequences, 46% were seen once, and the ten largest hold approximately 3%. Specimen: sorted CD4+, CD8+, or CD8+CD57+ T cells (not recorded which) from PBMCs. Receptors originate from a human donor in good health.

The chain combines TRBV28 with TRBJ1-1; 8 nucleotides align to TRBD1. Germline V gives CDR1 MDHEN, CDR2 SYDVKM. J gave up 8 bases and V 4 bases, and 6 bases lay outside the gene matches. CDR3 length equals 13 residues. CDR3 in DNA: TGTGCCAGCAGTTCGACAGGGGTTCGGGAAGCTTTCTTT. Encoded protein: CASSSTGVREAFF.

This clonotype was observed a few times. The CDR3 nucleotides are TGTGCCAGCAGTACCCTAGCGGCTGGGCACAATGAGCAGTTCTTC. Its translation is CASSTLAAGHNEQFF. The rearrangement links TRBV6-1 to TRBJ2-1; 7 bases line up with TRBD2. Germline V gene lookup returns CDR1 MNHNS and CDR2 SASEGT. Losses at the gene ends were 5 bases for V and 5 bases for J; bases not matched to a gene: 9. This CDR3 comprises 15 residues.

This clonotype was recorded many times. This chain connects TRBV11-1 to TRBJ1-3; the D is unclear. V lost 5 bases and J 2 bases, leaving 16 bases between the germline ends. The CDR3 length is 16 residues. Germline V gives CDR1 SGHAT, CDR2 FQDESV (reference sequence). The CDR3 nucleotides are TGTGCCAGCAGCCCTAGGCCTCTTCGGGCTGGAAACACCATATATTTT. This translates into CASSPRPLRAGNTIYF. Using reference TRBV11-1 and TRBJ1-3 for the parts outside the CDR3, the full variable domain is EAEVAQSPRYKITEKSQAVAFWCDPISGHATLYWYRQILGQGPELLVQFQDESVVDDSQLPKDRFSAERLKGVDSTLKIQPAELGDSAMYLCASSPRPLRAGNTIYFGEGSWLTVV.

The chain recombines TRBV19 with TRBJ1-1, with 7 bases fitting TRBD1. Germline V gives CDR1 LNHDA, CDR2 SQIVND (reference sequence). J lost 6 bases, V lost 3 bases, and 7 bases had no gene match. The CDR3 is made up of 14 amino acids. CDR3 residues: CASSISRGRSEAFF. In nucleotides, the CDR3 is TGTGCCAGTAGTATCAGTAGGGGGCGTTCTGAAGCTTTCTTT.

The gene calls are TRBV27 and TRBJ2-7; the D call may be TRBD1 or TRBD2 (5 bases each). V lost 2 bases and J lost 3, with 14 bases in between. CDR1 is MNHEY and CDR2 is SMNVEV in the germline V gene (reference sequence). CDR3 length equals 15 residues. CDR3 amino acids: CASSLRTGGVYEQYF. DNA for the CDR3: TGTGCCAGCAGTTTACGTACAGGAGGAGTCTACGAGCAGTACTTC.

The chain employs TRBV7-9 and TRBJ2-7; 9 bases agree with TRBD1. CDR3 length: 15 amino acids. Germline CDR1 reads SEHNR; CDR2 reads FQNEAQ (reference sequence). The J segment lost 2 bases and the V segment lost 3 bases, leaving 5 bases of the junction unmatched. CDR3 bases: TGTGCCAGCAGCTTGGGGGACAGGGACACCTACGAGCAGTACTTC. It is translated as CASSLGDRDTYEQYF.

Only a few counts were recorded for this clonotype. Given a much more abundant clone one base away, this may be a read error. The rearrangement uses TRBV11-2 and TRBJ2-1, with 9 bases that match TRBD2. The ends lost 5 bases at V and 9 bases at J; junction bases unmatched: 17. This CDR3 spans 17 amino acids. The germline CDR1 and CDR2 sequences are SGHAT and FQNNGV. The CDR3, as DNA: TGTGCCAGCAGCCTCCTCCCGGGTGGACTAGCGAGGACTGAGCAGTTCTTC. This encodes CASSLLPGGLARTEQFF.

This clonotype was observed a single time. V usage is TRBV12-3 or TRBV12-4 and J usage is TRBJ2-7, with TRBD1 matching 8 bases. V was clipped by 7 bases and J by 5 bases; unmatched bases: 10. This CDR3 is built from 14 residues. The CDR3, as DNA: TGTGCCAGCACAAACACAGGGGGTCGGGACGAGCAGTACTTC. Protein: CASTNTGGRDEQYF.

The V gene is TRBV7-8, the J gene TRBJ2-7; D assignment may be TRBD1 or TRBD2 (5 bases each). V lost 5 bases to trimming and J lost 9 bases, with 17 bases between them. The CDR3 consists of 13 residues. Germline V gene data show CDR1 as SGHVS and CDR2 as FQNEAQ. The CDR3 bases are TGTGCCAGCAGCCCCGCAGGGACCCTCCGGCAGTACTTC. Amino acids: CASSPAGTLRQYF. Drawing the rest from reference TRBV7-8 and TRBJ2-7, the complete variable domain is GAGVSQSPRYKVAKRGQDVALRCDPISGHVSLFWYQQALGQGPEFLTYFQNEAQLDKSGLPSDRFFAERPEGSVSTLKIQRTQQEDSAVYLCASSPAGTLRQYFGPGTRLTVT.

This clonotype was recorded only once. The chain uses TRBV29-1 and TRBJ1-2; 7 bases are shared with TRBD1. Germline loops: CDR1 SQVTM, CDR2 ANQGSEA. V shed 4 bases, J shed 3 bases, and the junction held 8 bases outside the gene matches. The CDR3 runs 14 residues. DNA of the CDR3: TGCAGCGTTGCGATGAGGGGGCCTGACTATGGCTACACCTTC. Amino acids: CSVAMRGPDYGYTF.

This clonotype occurred many times. The chain links TRBV29-1 to TRBJ1-1; D is unresolved. This CDR3 contains 15 residues. CDR1 is SQVTM, CDR2 ANQGSEA, per germline. With 7 bases removed from V and 3 bases from J, the gap between germline ends came to 21 bases. For the CDR3, the DNA is TGCAGCGCTACCCCTAGGAGGCTGGAGGACACTGAAGCTTTCTTT. Its translation: CSATPRRLEDTEAFF.

This clonotype has more than one count but fewer than ten. This chain links TRBV6-4 with TRBJ2-2, with TRBD1 as a possible D gene (5 bases). CDR1 and CDR2 (germline): MRHNA, SNTAGT. This CDR3 region has 13 residues. V lost 4 bases to trimming and J lost 4 bases, with 7 bases between them. The CDR3 reads CASSVTGTGELFF. The CDR3 DNA is TGTGCCAGCAGTGTAACAGGCACCGGGGAGCTGTTTTTT.

This chain links TRBV2 with TRBJ2-7; D is unclear. The CDR3 loop spans 14 amino acids. V lost 5 bases and J 2 bases, leaving 13 bases between the germline ends. The germline CDR1 and CDR2 sequences are SNHLY and FYNNEI. The CDR3 loop is CASSPPTKAYEQYF. The CDR3 nucleotides read TGTGCCAGCAGTCCCCCGACAAAGGCCTACGAGCAGTACTTC. The full variable domain, rest sourced from reference TRBV2 and TRBJ2-7, is EPEVTQTPSHQVTQMGQEVILRCVPISNHLYFYWYRQILGQKVEFLVSFYNNEISEKSEIFDDQFSVERPDGSNFTLKIRSTKLEDSAMYFCASSPPTKAYEQYFGPGTRLTVT.

The rearrangement uses TRBV19 and TRBJ1-2; D gene ambiguous. The V gene's germline CDR1 is LNHDA and CDR2 SQIVND (reference sequence). The ends were cut back, 5 bases at V and 8 bases at J, with 12 bases in the middle. The CDR3 consists of 12 residues. The CDR3 reads CASSLLASGYTF. The CDR3 nucleotides are TGTGCCAGTAGTCTCCTGGCGAGCGGCTACACCTTC.

This clonotype was detected only a few times. The chain has TRBV3-1 and TRBJ1-1; D is possibly TRBD1 (5 bases). V lost 1 base and J 1 base, leaving 10 bases between the germline ends. Germline values: CDR1 LGHDT, CDR2 YNNKEL (reference sequence). The CDR3 is made up of 15 amino acids. In DNA, the CDR3 is TGTGCCAGCAGCCAAGGGGACCGGTGGAACACTGAAGCTTTCTTT. It specifies CASSQGDRWNTEAFF.

The genes are TRBV29-1 and TRBJ2-1; D not resolved. Germline V lookup: CDR1 SQVTM, CDR2 ANQGSEA. The V and J ends lost 5 bases and 8 bases respectively, with 13 bases between them. The CDR3 is made up of 12 amino acids. DNA of the CDR3: TGCAGCGTTCAGTTGTCCGTCGATGAGCAGTTCTTC. This sequence encodes CSVQLSVDEQFF.

This clonotype came up many times. This chain connects TRBV7-8 to TRBJ2-5, with TRBD2 as a possible D gene (5 bases). The CDR3 is 16 amino acids. Germline V lookup: CDR1 SGHVS, CDR2 FQNEAQ. Trimming took off 2 bases at V and 2 bases at J, with 15 bases between the two ends. In DNA, the CDR3 is TGTGCCAGCAGCTTACGGCGGGTCGAAACTCAAGAGACCCAGTACTTC. Amino acids: CASSLRRVETQETQYF.

This clonotype was recorded at least ten times. V gene TRBV9 combines with J gene TRBJ2-7, with D possibly matching TRBD2 (7 bases). The germline V gene encodes CDR1 SGDLS and CDR2 YYNGEE. Between the trimmed V and J ends, which lost 0 bases and 6 bases, there was a span of 13 bases. The CDR3 consists of 14 residues. CDR3 nucleotides: TGTGCCAGCAGCGTAGACGGGGGGCTCGGCGAGCAGTACTTC. Amino acids: CASSVDGGLGEQYF.

This clonotype was recorded at least ten times. The chain is built from TRBV9 and TRBJ2-1, with TRBD2 matching over 12 bases. Per germline, CDR1 SGDLS and CDR2 YYNGEE. V shed 3 bases, J shed 9 bases, and the junction held 7 bases outside the gene matches. CDR3 length equals 15 residues. The CDR3 DNA follows: TGTGCCAGCAGCGCGACTAGCGGGGGAGGTAGTGAGCAGTTCTTC. This encodes CASSATSGGGSEQFF.

CDR3 region: CASSFNTPGTDTQYF. The CDR3 DNA is TGTGCCAGCAGTTTTAATACCCCCGGCACAGATACGCAGTATTTT. The genes are TRBV27 and TRBJ2-3, with unresolved D. Germline lookup yields CDR1 MNHEY and CDR2 SMNVEV (reference sequence). V was clipped by 3 bases and J by 1 base, with 11 bases between them. This CDR3 has 15 amino acids.

This clonotype showed up many times. The chain recombines TRBV3-1 with TRBJ1-2; the match to TRBD1 covers 7 bases. The CDR3 has 12 amino acids. V was pared by 3 bases and J by 8 bases, with 3 bases of the junction left unmatched. Germline lookup yields CDR1 LGHDT and CDR2 YNNKEL (reference sequence). The DNA of the CDR3 is TGTGCCAGCAGCCACAGGGGGGAAGGCTACACCTTC. Translating gives CASSHRGEGYTF. The full variable domain, with the rest looked up from reference TRBV3-1 and TRBJ1-2, is DTAVSQTPKYLVTQMGNDKSIKCEQNLGHDTMYWYKQDSKKFLKIMFSYNNKELIINETVPNRFSPKSPDKAHLNLHINSLELGDSAVYFCASSHRGEGYTFGSGTRLTVV.

The chain has TRBV2 and TRBJ2-7, with a weak D call TRBD2 (5 bases). Germline CDR1 reads SNHLY; CDR2 reads FYNNEI. V shed 11 bases and J shed 3 bases, with 8 bases lying between them. The CDR3 totals 10 residues. The chain's CDR3 is CAVRDYEQYF. As DNA, the CDR3 is TGTGCCGTCCGGGACTACGAGCAGTACTTC.

This clonotype showed up just a few times. The chain has TRBV19 and TRBJ1-6, with D uncertain. Germline V lookup: CDR1 LNHDA, CDR2 SQIVND (reference sequence). This CDR3 is 11 amino acids long. V lost 6 bases and J lost 14, with 11 bases in between. The CDR3: CASSLGSTLHF. The CDR3 DNA reads as TGTGCCAGTAGCTTAGGGAGCACCCTCCACTTT.

Details on this clonotype: A much larger clone differs by one base, so this may be a read error. The chain carries TRBV5-1 and TRBJ2-3; TRBD2 agrees at 14 bases. The CDR3 contains 17 residues. Germline V CDR1 and CDR2: SGHRS, YFSETQ. The CDR3 coding sequence is TGCGCCAGCAGCCTAACGGGACTAGCGGGGGCTGGGGATATGCAGTATTTT. Protein sequence: CASSLTGLAGAGDMQYF.

The V and J genes are TRBV7-2 and TRBJ1-3; no firm D call. The ends were cut back, 0 bases at V and 0 bases at J, with 6 bases in the middle. The CDR3 is 15 residues long. Germline assignment: CDR1 SGHTA and CDR2 FQGNSA. The CDR3 nucleotides are TGTGCCAGCAGCTTAGCGGCAGTCTCTGGAAACACCATATATTTT. Translation gives CASSLAAVSGNTIYF.

The chain carries TRBV15 and TRBJ1-5, with D maybe TRBD1 (5 bases). The V and J ends lost 1 base and 2 bases respectively, with 12 bases between them. This CDR3 spans 16 amino acids. Germline CDR1 LNHNV, CDR2 YYDKDF (reference sequence). The CDR3 coding sequence is TGTGCCACCAGCAGAGCCCCAGGGACGGGCAATCAGCCCCAGCATTTT. It translates to CATSRAPGTGNQPQHF.

The gene calls are TRBV9 and TRBJ2-7; a possible D gene is TRBD1 (6 bases). Trimming removed 0 bases at V and 4 bases at J, with 11 bases between. This CDR3 has 14 amino acids. Germline CDR1 reads SGDLS; CDR2 reads YYNGEE. The CDR3 bases are TGTGCCAGCAGCGTAGCACAGGGAGCTTACGAGCAGTACTTC. Protein product: CASSVAQGAYEQYF.

Notes on this clonotype: The junction differs from germline at one of its ends, possibly a read error. The chain employs TRBV6-1 and TRBJ2-1; D may be TRBD1 (5 bases). The CDR3 covers 15 residues. CDR1 and CDR2 from the germline V gene are MNHNS and SASEGT. CDR3 sequence reads: CASNPPGIPYNKQFF. The CDR3 coding sequence is TGTGCCAGCAATCCTCCAGGGATCCCCTACAATAAGCAGTTCTTC.

Concerning this clonotype itself: At one end the junction does not follow the germline gene, possibly because of a read error. V gene TRBV15 combines with J gene TRBJ2-3; D is possibly TRBD2 (6 bases). This CDR3 has 16 residues. Germline V gives CDR1 LNHNV, CDR2 YYDKDF (reference sequence). The CDR3 coding sequence is TGTGTCACCAGCCGGGGGACCTCCTCCTACACAGATACGCAGTATTTT. Translating gives CVTSRGTSSYTDTQYF.

The rearrangement uses TRBV20-1 and TRBJ1-2, with 7 bases matching TRBD1. This CDR3 comprises 13 residues. CDR1 is DFQATT, CDR2 SNEGSKA, per germline (reference sequence). The ends lost 0 bases at V and 8 bases at J; junction bases unmatched: 6. CDR3 protein: CSAREWDSQGYTF. CDR3 DNA sequence: TGCAGTGCTAGAGAGTGGGACAGCCAAGGCTACACCTTC.

This chain joins TRBV29-1 and TRBJ2-3; D remains unclear. Germline V CDR1 and CDR2: SQVTM, ANQGSEA. This CDR3 has 10 residues. Trimming took off 6 bases at V and 5 bases at J, with 6 bases between the two ends. CDR3 region: CSVEQDTQYF. In DNA form, the CDR3 reads TGCAGCGTAGAACAAGATACGCAGTATTTT.